This TCR beta chain was identified during a study of blood T cell repertoires in COVID-19 (dated by TCRdb to the early 2020s). Broadly, across the study: Samples covering the acute and convalescent phases of COVID-19 were provided by collaborators in the United States, Italy and Spain. The samples were drawn from two sources: the first 160 participants of the ongoing ImmuneRACE study, and 1,200 or so subjects contributed by 6 global collaborators. A freely available public database, intended as a resource for researchers studying the immune response to SARS-CoV-2, is where the repertoires were released. The prospective study material was composed of cDNA or gDNA derived from T cells, B-cell-depleted T cells, or PBMCs. A de-identified subject ID, COVID-19 status, age in years and sex were almost always included in the sample metadata. Where available, HLA class I and class II types were obtained from metadata supplied by the sample provider rather than from assay-based typing. The dataset comprised deeply sampled blood TCRbeta repertoires from subjects exposed to, actively infected with, or recovered from COVID-19. General findings and caveats noted by the study authors: The quantity of clinical and demographic metadata differed by source and by participant and was supplied without curation.

TCRbeta CDR3 regions were amplified from genomic DNA using the immunoSEQ Assay, a bias-controlled multiplex PCR. As for the authors' bioinformatics: Within the assay, amplification of reference gene primers was used to estimate how many nucleated cells each sample contained. To quantify the absolute abundance of each unique TCRbeta CDR3 rearrangement, sequence reads were collapsed and filtered. For each sample, productive Simpson clonality was calculated as the square root of Simpson's diversity index over productive rearrangements. This immuneACCESS table, as held by TCRdb, lists in-frame sequences with V and J called but not all clones. Of the missing ones, under half trace to an unresolved V gene in checked studies; the others have no known cause. Clone size and V and J calls were adopted from that table, with D and trimming inferred from the DNA. This sample lists over 130,000 clones; about 79% were detected once. The ten top clones hold around 3% of the sample.

Participants in the prospective study were aged roughly 18 to 89 years, lived in more than 20 United States geographic areas, and enrolled through a virtual design. To assign participants to cohorts, the prospective study relied on clinical history that participants themselves reported in a screening survey and a study questionnaire. Recovered participants in ImmuneRACE Cohort 3 were defined by two consecutive negative NP/OP PCR tests, clearance by a healthcare professional, or resolution of symptoms. Mobile phlebotomists in the prospective study collected whole blood, serum and a nasopharyngeal or oropharyngeal swab from every participant. Prospective study participants could optionally give additional blood draws and questionnaires over an approximately 2-month period. Prospective study blood samples were shipped either frozen or at room temperature before DNA extraction. In the case of this clone: It has no known antigen specificity. The sample holds no much larger clone one base away, and base qualities are not on file.

The source material was PBMCs or T cells enriched from blood (not recorded which). The sequence was collected from a woman between 45 and 60 years old who had recovered from COVID-19.

The nucleotide sequence is TGTGCCAGCAGCCAAGATTTGGCGGGTGGTCAGCCCCAGCATTTT. Its coded protein is CASSQDLAGGQPQHF. The V gene is TRBV3-1 (or the pseudogene TRBV3-2) and the J gene is TRBJ1-5; the D gene is not confidently resolved. Based on the germline V gene (reference sequence), the CDR1 and CDR2 sequences are LGHDT and YNNKEL. Deletion took 0 bases off V and 6 bases off J, with a span of 12 bases between the germline ends. CDR3 length: 15 amino acids, cysteine to phenylalanine. Kept here is only the CDR3 DNA, which spans 45 bases and is read in frame from base 1.